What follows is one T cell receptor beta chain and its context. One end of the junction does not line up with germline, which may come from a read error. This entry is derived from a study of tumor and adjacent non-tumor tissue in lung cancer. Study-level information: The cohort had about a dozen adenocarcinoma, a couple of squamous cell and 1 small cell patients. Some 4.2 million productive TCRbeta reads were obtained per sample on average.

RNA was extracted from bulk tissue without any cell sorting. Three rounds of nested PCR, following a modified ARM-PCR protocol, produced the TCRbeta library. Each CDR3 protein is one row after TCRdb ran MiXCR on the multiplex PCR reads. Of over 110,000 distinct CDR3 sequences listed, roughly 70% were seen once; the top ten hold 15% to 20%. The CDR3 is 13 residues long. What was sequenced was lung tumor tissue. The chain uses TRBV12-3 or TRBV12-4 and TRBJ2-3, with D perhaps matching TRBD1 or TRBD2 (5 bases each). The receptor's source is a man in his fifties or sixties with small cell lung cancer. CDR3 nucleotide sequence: TGTGCCAGCCACCGGGACGGCACAGATACACAGTATTTT. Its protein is CASHRDGTDTQYF.